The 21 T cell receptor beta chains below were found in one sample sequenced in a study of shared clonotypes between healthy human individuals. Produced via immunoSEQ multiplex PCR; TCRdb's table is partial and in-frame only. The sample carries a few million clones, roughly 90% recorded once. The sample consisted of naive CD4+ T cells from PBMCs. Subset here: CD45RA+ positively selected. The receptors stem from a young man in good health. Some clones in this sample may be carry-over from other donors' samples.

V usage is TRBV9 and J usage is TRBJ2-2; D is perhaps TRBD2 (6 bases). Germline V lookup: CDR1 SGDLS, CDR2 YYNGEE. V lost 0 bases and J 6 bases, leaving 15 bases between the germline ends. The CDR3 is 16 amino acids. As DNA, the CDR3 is TGTGCCAGCAGCGTAGCTAGTGCGGGGTATGCCGGGGAGCTGTTTTTT. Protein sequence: CASSVASAGYAGELFF.

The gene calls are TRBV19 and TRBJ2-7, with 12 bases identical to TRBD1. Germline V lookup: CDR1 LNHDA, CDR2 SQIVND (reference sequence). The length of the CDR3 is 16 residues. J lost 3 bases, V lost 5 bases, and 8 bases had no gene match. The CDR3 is CASSRTGQGAVYEQYF. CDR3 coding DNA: TGTGCCAGTAGTCGGACGGGACAGGGGGCCGTCTACGAGCAGTACTTC.

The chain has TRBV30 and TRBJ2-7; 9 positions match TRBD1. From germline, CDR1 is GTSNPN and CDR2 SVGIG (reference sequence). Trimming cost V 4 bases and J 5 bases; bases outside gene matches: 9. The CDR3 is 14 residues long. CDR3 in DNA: TGTGCCTGGACTACGGGACAGGGTCGCCACGAGCAGTACTTC. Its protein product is CAWTTGQGRHEQYF.

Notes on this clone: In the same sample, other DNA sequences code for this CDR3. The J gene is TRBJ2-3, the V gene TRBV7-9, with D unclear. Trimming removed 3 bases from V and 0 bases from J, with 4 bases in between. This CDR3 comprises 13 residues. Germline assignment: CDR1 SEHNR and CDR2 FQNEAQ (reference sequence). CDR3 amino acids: CASSFGSTDTQYF. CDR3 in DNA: TGTGCCAGCAGCTTTGGAAGCACAGATACGCAGTATTTT.

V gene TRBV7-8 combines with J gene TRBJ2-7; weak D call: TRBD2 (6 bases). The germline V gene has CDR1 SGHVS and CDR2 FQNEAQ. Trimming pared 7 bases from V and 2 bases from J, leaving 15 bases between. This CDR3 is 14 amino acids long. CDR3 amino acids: CASTRGSGTYEQYF. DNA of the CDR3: TGTGCCAGCACCCGGGGTAGCGGAACCTACGAGCAGTACTTC.

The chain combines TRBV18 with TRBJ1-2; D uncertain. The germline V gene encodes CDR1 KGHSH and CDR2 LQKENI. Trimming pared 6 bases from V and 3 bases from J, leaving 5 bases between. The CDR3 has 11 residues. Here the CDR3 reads CASSQDYGYTF. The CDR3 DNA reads TGTGCCAGCTCCCAGGACTATGGCTACACCTTC.

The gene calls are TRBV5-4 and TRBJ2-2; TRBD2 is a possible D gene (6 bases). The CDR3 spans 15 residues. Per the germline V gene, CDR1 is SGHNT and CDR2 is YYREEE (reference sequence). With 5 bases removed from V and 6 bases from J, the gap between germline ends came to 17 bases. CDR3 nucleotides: TGTGCCAGCAGTCCGATCGACCCGGGAGCCGGGGAGCTGTTTTTT. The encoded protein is CASSPIDPGAGELFF.

Here the CDR3 reads CASSHLRYGEQYF. The CDR3 nucleotides are TGTGCCAGCAGCCATCTCCGATACGGGGAGCAGTACTTC. This chain joins TRBV14 and TRBJ2-7, with D unclear. Trimming left V 3 bases short and J 7 bases short, with 13 bases between. Looked up from germline, CDR1 is SGHDN and CDR2 is FVKESK. The length of the CDR3 is 13 residues.

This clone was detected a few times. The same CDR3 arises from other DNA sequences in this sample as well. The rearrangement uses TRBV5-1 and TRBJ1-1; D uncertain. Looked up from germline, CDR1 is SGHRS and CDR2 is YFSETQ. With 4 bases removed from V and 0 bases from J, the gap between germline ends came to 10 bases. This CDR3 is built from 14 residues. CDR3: CASSLDGLNTEAFF. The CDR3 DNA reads TGCGCCAGCAGCCTGGACGGATTGAACACTGAAGCTTTCTTT.

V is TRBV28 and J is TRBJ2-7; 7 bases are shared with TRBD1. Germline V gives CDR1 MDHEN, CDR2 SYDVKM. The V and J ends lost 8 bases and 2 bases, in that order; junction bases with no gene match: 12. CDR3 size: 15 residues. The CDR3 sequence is CASGSTGVKAYEQYF. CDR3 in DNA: TGTGCCAGCGGCTCTACAGGGGTAAAAGCCTACGAGCAGTACTTC. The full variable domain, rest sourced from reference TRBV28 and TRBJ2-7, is DVKVTQSSRYLVKRTGEKVFLECVQDMDHENMFWYRQDPGLGLRLIYFSYDVKMKEKGDIPEGYSVSREKKERFSLILESASTNQTSMYLCASGSTGVKAYEQYFGPGTRLTVT.

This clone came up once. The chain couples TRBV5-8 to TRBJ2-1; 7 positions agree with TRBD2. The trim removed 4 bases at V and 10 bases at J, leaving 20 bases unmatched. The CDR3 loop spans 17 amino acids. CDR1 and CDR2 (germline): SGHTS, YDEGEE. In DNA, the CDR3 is TGTGCCAGCAGCCTGGGAGCGGGAAGGTCCCCCCTAGGGGAGCAGTTCTTC. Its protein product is CASSLGAGRSPLGEQFF.

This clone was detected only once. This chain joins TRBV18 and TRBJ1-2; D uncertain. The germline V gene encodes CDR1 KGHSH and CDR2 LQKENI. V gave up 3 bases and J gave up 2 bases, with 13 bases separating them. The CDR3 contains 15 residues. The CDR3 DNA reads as TGTGCCAGCTCACCTCCGGTTACCTCGAACTATGGCTACACCTTC. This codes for CASSPPVTSNYGYTF. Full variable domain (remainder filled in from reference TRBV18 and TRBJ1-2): NAGVMQNPRHLVRRRGQEARLRCSPMKGHSHVYWYRQLPEEGLKFMVYLQKENIIDESGMPKERFSAEFPKEGPSILRIQQVVRGDSAAYFCASSPPVTSNYGYTFGSGTRLTVV.

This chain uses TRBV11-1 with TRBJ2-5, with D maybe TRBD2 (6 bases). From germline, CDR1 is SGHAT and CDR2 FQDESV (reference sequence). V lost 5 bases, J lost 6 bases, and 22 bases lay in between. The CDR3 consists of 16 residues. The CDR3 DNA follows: TGTGCCAGCAGCCCCCGTGAGGCGCGGGATCTGAAGACCCAGTACTTC. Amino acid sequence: CASSPREARDLKTQYF.

The CDR3 sequence is CASGSTSGARLSSYNEQFF. In DNA form, the CDR3 reads TGTGCTAGTGGTTCGACTAGCGGGGCGCGCTTAAGCTCCTACAATGAGCAGTTCTTC. The genes are TRBV12-5 and TRBJ2-1; 11 bases fit TRBD2. J lost 0 bases, V lost 4 bases, and 11 bases had no gene match. CDR1 and CDR2 from the germline V gene are LGHNT and FRNRAP. The CDR3 extends over 19 amino acids.

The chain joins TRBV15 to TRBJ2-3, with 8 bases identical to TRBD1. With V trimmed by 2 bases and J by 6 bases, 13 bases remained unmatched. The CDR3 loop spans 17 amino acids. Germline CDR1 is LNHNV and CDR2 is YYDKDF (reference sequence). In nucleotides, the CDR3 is TGTGCCACCAGCAGACAGCCGACAGGGGATGTTGGGGATACGCAGTATTTT. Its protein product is CATSRQPTGDVGDTQYF.

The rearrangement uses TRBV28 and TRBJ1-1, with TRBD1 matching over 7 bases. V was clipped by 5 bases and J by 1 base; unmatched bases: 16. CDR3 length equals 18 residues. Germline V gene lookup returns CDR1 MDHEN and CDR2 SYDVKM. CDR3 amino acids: CASSTPGTADPWNTEAFF. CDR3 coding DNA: TGTGCCAGCAGTACTCCCGGGACAGCTGATCCCTGGAACACTGAAGCTTTCTTT.

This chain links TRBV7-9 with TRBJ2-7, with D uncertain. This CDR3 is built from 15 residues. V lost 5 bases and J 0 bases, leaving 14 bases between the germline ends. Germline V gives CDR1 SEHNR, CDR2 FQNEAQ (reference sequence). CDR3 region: CASSLRLGPSYEQYF. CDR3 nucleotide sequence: TGTGCCAGCAGCCTAAGGCTGGGTCCCTCCTACGAGCAGTACTTC.

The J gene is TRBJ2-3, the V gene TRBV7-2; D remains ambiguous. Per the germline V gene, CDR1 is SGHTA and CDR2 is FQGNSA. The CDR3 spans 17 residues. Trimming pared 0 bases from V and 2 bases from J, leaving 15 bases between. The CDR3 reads CASSLAGARSHTDTQYF. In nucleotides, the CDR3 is TGTGCCAGCAGCTTAGCGGGCGCCAGATCCCACACAGATACGCAGTATTTT.

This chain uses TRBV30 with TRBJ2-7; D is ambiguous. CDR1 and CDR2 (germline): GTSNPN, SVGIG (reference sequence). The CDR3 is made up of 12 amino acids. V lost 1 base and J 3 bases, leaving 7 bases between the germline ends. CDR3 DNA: TGTGCCTGGAGTGGTGCGCTCTACGAGCAGTACTTC. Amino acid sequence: CAWSGALYEQYF.

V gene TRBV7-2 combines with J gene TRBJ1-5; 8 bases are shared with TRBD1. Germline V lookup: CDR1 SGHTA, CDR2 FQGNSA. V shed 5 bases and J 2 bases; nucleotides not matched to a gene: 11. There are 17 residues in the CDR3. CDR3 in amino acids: CASSAAGGVVGNQPQHF. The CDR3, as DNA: TGTGCCAGCAGCGCGGCAGGGGGCGTAGTAGGCAATCAGCCCCAGCATTTT.

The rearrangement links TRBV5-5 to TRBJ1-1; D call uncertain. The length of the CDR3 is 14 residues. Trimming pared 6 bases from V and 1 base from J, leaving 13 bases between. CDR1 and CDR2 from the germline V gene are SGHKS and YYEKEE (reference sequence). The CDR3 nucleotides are TGTGCCAGCACCCTCGCTGTGGGGAACACTGAAGCTTTCTTT. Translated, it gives CASTLAVGNTEAFF.